This T cell receptor (beta chain) was identified in a study of OX40 agonist ivuxolimab in advanced cancers. In the study overall: It was ivuxolimab, an agonistic anti-OX40 (CD134) antibody, that patients were treated with.

Method: immunoSEQ multiplex PCR; TCRdb's copy keeps in-frame clones and lacks some. The sample lists about 88,000 clones, 75% to 90% occurring once. CDR1 LNHDA and CDR2 SQIVND come from the germline V gene (reference sequence). Unmatched junction bases numbered 9, after V lost 3 bases and J lost 4 bases. The CDR3 length is 16 residues. The rearrangement links TRBV19 to TRBJ1-5; 7 nucleotides line up with TRBD1. The sample was CD4+ or CD8+ T cells sorted from blood, taken in a trial of the OX40 agonist ivuxolimab. The receptor was derived from an adult with an advanced solid tumor such as melanoma, head and neck, liver or kidney cancer. CDR3 DNA sequence: TGTGCCAGTAGTATCCTAGGACAGGTCCGGAATCAGCCCCAGCATTTT. Protein product: CASSILGQVRNQPQHF.